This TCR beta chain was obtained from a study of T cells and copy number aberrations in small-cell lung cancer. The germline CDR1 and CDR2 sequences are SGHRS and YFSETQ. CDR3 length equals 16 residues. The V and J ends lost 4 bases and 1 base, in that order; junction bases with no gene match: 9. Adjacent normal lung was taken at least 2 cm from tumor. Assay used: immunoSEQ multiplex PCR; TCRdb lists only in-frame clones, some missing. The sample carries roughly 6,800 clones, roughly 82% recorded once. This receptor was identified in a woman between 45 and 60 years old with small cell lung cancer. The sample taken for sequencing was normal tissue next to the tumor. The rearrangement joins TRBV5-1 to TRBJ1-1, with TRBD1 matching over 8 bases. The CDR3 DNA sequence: TGCGCCAGCAGCCTGGGACAGGCCTTCAAGAACACTGAAGCTTTCTTT. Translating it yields CASSLGQAFKNTEAFF.